Given below is one TCR beta chain in context. The antigen remains unidentified. The assay ran at deep level. Data came from immunoSEQ multiplex PCR; TCRdb stores just in-frame clones and leaves some out. Of over a million clones listed, approximately 96% are singletons. This sample is drawn from a study of shared clonotypes between healthy human individuals. About the study: Contributing individuals were a couple of females and a few males aged 18 to 49. Study results and limitations: Sequencing of the sorted subsets was shown by rarefaction to be incomplete despite large depth.

Germline-derived CDR1 and CDR2 are MDHEN and SYDVKM. With 5 bases removed from V and 7 bases from J, the gap between germline ends came to 17 bases. CDR3 length equals 14 residues. This clonotype was sampled from a man aged 25-40 years in good health. The specimen was naive CD4+ T cells sorted from blood. Subset denoted: CD45RA+ positively selected. V usage is TRBV28 and J usage is TRBJ2-5; D is undetermined. CDR3 bases: TGTGCCAGCAGTCAGGACGGAGCTGTTGTGACCCAGTACTTC. Amino acid sequence: CASSQDGAVVTQYF.